Listed below are T cell receptor beta chains from one sample, sequenced in a study of CD8 T cells in ankylosing spondylitis. MiXCR was run by TCRdb on the 5' RACE reads, yielding one entry per CDR3 protein. Altogether 330,000 or so distinct CDR3 sequences are present, roughly 8% being singletons, with the ten largest covering roughly 14%. Sequences were obtained from blood, either unsorted or a sorted T cell fraction (not recorded which). These TCRs come from a male donor with ankylosing spondylitis. Both conserved end residues are part of each CDR3. D genes are given only for firm matches. Only part of the rows carry a size: once, few, many, or a class if the clone is expanded.

V gene: TRBV5-6; D gene: NA; clone size: NA; J gene: TRBJ1-5; CDR3 DNA: TGTGCCAGCTCCTCAGGTTTCTATAGCAATCAGCCCCAGCATTTT; CDR3 protein: CASSSGFYSNQPQHF
V gene: TRBV29-1; D gene: NA; clone size: many; J gene: TRBJ2-3; CDR3 DNA: TGCAGCGTTGAAGGGGTGAGCACAGATACGCAGTATTTT; CDR3 protein: CSVEGVSTDTQYF
V gene: TRBV7-2; D gene: NA; clone size: few; J gene: TRBJ2-1; CDR3 DNA: TGTGCCAGCAGCGCCCTCGGTATGCATGAGCAGTTCTTC; CDR3 protein: CASSALGMHEQFF
V gene: TRBV12-3/TRBV12-4; D gene: TRBD1; clone size: many; J gene: TRBJ1-3; CDR3 DNA: TGTGCCAGCAGTCCGACAGGGGGCCACGGAAACACCATATATTTT; CDR3 protein: CASSPTGGHGNTIYF
V gene: TRBV7-3; D gene: TRBD2; clone size: many; J gene: TRBJ2-3; CDR3 DNA: TGTGCCAGCAGCATGGGACTAGCGGGAATCGATACGCAGTATTTT; CDR3 protein: CASSMGLAGIDTQYF
V gene: TRBV6-5; D gene: NA; clone size: NA; J gene: TRBJ1-1; CDR3 DNA: TGTGCCAGCAGGGAGCTTGAAGCTTTCTTT; CDR3 protein: CASRELEAFF
V gene: TRBV11-3; D gene: NA; clone size: few; J gene: TRBJ1-1; CDR3 DNA: TGTGCCAGCAGCTGGAAACAAATGAACACTGAAGCTTTCTTT; CDR3 protein: CASSWKQMNTEAFF
V gene: TRBV12-3/TRBV12-4; D gene: NA; clone size: NA; J gene: TRBJ1-2; CDR3 DNA: TGTGCCAGCCCCAAAGGGGATGGACCCCTGAGCGGCTACACCTTC; CDR3 protein: CASPKGDGPLSGYTF
V gene: TRBV5-1; D gene: TRBD1; clone size: NA; J gene: TRBJ2-2; CDR3 DNA: TGCGCCAGCAGCCCCGGGACAGGGGTTGAAACCGGGGAGCTGTTTTTT; CDR3 protein: CASSPGTGVETGELFF
V gene: TRBV4-1; D gene: NA; clone size: many; J gene: TRBJ2-3; CDR3 DNA: TGCGCCAGCAGCCCTGGGGAATTCCCAGATACGCAGTATTTT; CDR3 protein: CASSPGEFPDTQYF
V gene: TRBV7-2; D gene: TRBD2; clone size: NA; J gene: TRBJ2-1; CDR3 DNA: TGTGCCAGCAGCTTTGGCGGGAGTGGCAACAATGAGCAGTTCTTC; CDR3 protein: CASSFGGSGNNEQFF
V gene: TRBV7-3; D gene: NA; clone size: many; J gene: TRBJ1-1; CDR3 DNA: TGTGCCAGCAGTCCTCGGCGGTACACTGAAGCTTTCTTT; CDR3 protein: CASSPRRYTEAFF
V gene: TRBV5-1; D gene: NA; clone size: many; J gene: TRBJ2-7; CDR3 DNA: TGCGCCAGCAGCCCCTCCCATGAATACACTACCTACGAGCAGTACTTC; CDR3 protein: CASSPSHEYTTYEQYF
V gene: TRBV5-1; D gene: NA; clone size: NA; J gene: TRBJ2-1; CDR3 DNA: TGCGCCAGCAGCTTGGAGTTCGGAGACCCCTCCTACAATGAGCAGTTCTTC; CDR3 protein: CASSLEFGDPSYNEQFF
V gene: TRBV13; D gene: NA; clone size: few; J gene: TRBJ2-4; CDR3 DNA: TGTGCCAGCAGCTTAAGGGCTGGCGGGCTAGGCGGCATTCAGTACTTC; CDR3 protein: CASSLRAGGLGGIQYF
V gene: TRBV28; D gene: NA; clone size: many; J gene: TRBJ2-5; CDR3 DNA: TGTGCCAGCAGCATGAGGGATCTACCGGTGGAGACCCAGTACTTC; CDR3 protein: CASSMRDLPVETQYF
V gene: TRBV29-1; D gene: NA; clone size: many; J gene: TRBJ1-5; CDR3 DNA: TGCAGCGTAGGGGAGGATCAGCCCCAGCATTTT; CDR3 protein: CSVGEDQPQHF